This TCR beta chain was retrieved from a study of cytomegalovirus exposure and HLA in healthy donors (dated by TCRdb to about 2017). Study-wide context: A later analysis indicated that the 120 or so validation repertoires were generated on the platform also employed for the approximately 670 repertoires of the first cohort. The aim of the study was to test whether cataloging public T cell receptors could identify signatures of past pathogen exposure. Besides the first cohort of 550 to 750 subjects, a separate validation cohort made up of 95 to 150 different subjects was used. High-throughput TCR immunosequencing, statistical association of individual TCRs with disease status, and machine learning were combined to predict cytomegalovirus infection status. Findings and caveats that apply to the study as a whole: The classifier was reported to diagnose cytomegalovirus status with high specificity and sensitivity in both the original cohort and the validation cohort. A total of 150 or so TCR beta chains were listed by the study as associated with cytomegalovirus. Subsequent analysis determined that TCRs grouped into clusters in the first cohort also showed a tendency toward co-occurrence across the 120 or so validation repertoires, and approximately 93% of cluster scores exceeded 0. Most TCR sequences were seen in very few donors, while some public TCRs were found in many individuals. A few of the identified cytomegalovirus-associated TCR beta chains were confirmed in vitro to be specific for cytomegalovirus antigens. According to the authors, the approach could potentially be generalized to other disease states and immunological phenotypes. A later analysis lacked HLA typing for the validation cohort, so it scored co-occurrence in that cohort across all 110 or so repertoires.

This clone has a single count. There is no known antigen for this receptor. No base quality values were provided; no much bigger clone lies one nucleotide off. Donors formed part of the validation cohort, which comprised about 130 subjects and was distinct from the first cohort of under 850 subjects. Library preparation employed the immunoSEQ multiplex PCR assay. On the authors' methods: A statistical classification framework was developed to diagnose cytomegalovirus status using the catalog of TCR beta chain sequences. TCRdb mirrors the immuneACCESS table, restricted to in-frame sequences. Some clones are absent from its copies; in checked studies, under half trace to an unresolved V gene, and the reason for the others is unknown. For V, J and clone size, that table is used; D and trimming come from the DNA. The sample profile shows roughly 56,000 clones; around 94% of them were found once. Around 2% of the sample lies in the top ten.

The germline V gene (reference sequence) supplies CDR1 LNHNV and CDR2 YYDKDF. Between the V and J ends, shortened by 6 bases and 6 bases respectively, the junction contains 14 bases. The CDR3 has 14 amino acids, counting the end cysteine and phenylalanine. The DNA shown is the 42-base CDR3, in frame from base 1. The chain was built from TRBV15 and TRBJ1-4; the D region possibly corresponds to TRBD1 (6 bases align). Specimen: PBMCs. This sequence was found in a man aged 18-30 years in good health and CMV-seronegative. The CDR3 reads CATRPTRTDEKLFF. The nucleotide sequence is given as TGTGCCACCAGACCCACCCGGACAGATGAAAAACTGTTTTTT.